The 3 T cell receptor beta chains below were found in one sample sequenced in a study of T cells after yellow fever vaccination. TCRdb analysed the 5' RACE reads with MiXCR anew, one entry per CDR3 protein. Of under 100,000 distinct CDR3 sequences in the sample, about 6% were seen once. The sample in question was CD8+ T cells sorted from PBMCs, obtained 10 days after the yellow fever booster vaccination. The origin of the receptors is a man between 18 and 29 years old who received the YFV17D yellow fever vaccine.

This chain joins TRBV28 and TRBJ2-1; D uncertain. CDR3 length: 14 amino acids. Germline loops: CDR1 MDHEN, CDR2 SYDVKM. Trimming took 5 bases from V and 7 from J, leaving 15 bases between them. CDR3 DNA sequence: TGTGCCAGCAGTACGAACTACGGGCCAAATGAGCAGTTCTTC. Translated, it gives CASSTNYGPNEQFF.

In this sample, this clonotype turned up a few times. The gene calls are TRBV12-3 or TRBV12-4 and TRBJ2-3, with 8 bases lining up with TRBD2. There are 15 residues in the CDR3. Losses at the gene ends were 4 bases for V and 2 bases for J; bases not matched to a gene: 5. The CDR3 DNA is TGTGCCAGCAGTTCCGCGGGGGGTTACACAGATACGCAGTATTTT. Residues: CASSSAGGYTDTQYF.

This clonotype has ten or more counts. The gene calls are TRBV7-8 and TRBJ2-5; D possibly corresponds to TRBD2 (6 bases). The CDR3 totals 13 residues. Germline V gene lookup returns CDR1 SGHVS and CDR2 FQNEAQ. V was pared by 8 bases and J by 2 bases, with 12 bases between. This CDR3 reads CASLVEGQETQYF. CDR3 DNA sequence: TGTGCCAGCCTCGTGGAGGGGCAAGAGACCCAGTACTTC.